This section outlines one TCR beta chain sequence together with its context. The data were obtained in a study of blood T cell repertoires in COVID-19. In the study overall: Some COVID-19 samples were acute and others convalescent; all came from the United States, Italy and Spain. PBMCs, B-cell-depleted T cells, or T cells provided the cDNA or gDNA that made up the material.

Repertoires were generated with immunoSEQ multiplex PCR, while TCRdb's copy carries only in-frame clones and drops some. The sample shows about 190,000 clones, around 82% of them seen only once. Trimming removed 3 bases at V and 6 bases at J, with 11 bases between. CDR1 SQVTM and CDR2 ANQGSEA come from the germline V gene. There are 12 residues in the CDR3. The chain has TRBV29-1 and TRBJ1-2; possible D gene TRBD1, 5 bases. Sequencing was carried out using peripheral blood. The receptor was derived from a man older than 75 with COVID-19, enrolled during active disease. CDR3 DNA sequence: TGCAGCGTTGATCGGGGGAATGATGGCTACACCTTC. Amino acids: CSVDRGNDGYTF.